A selection of T cell receptor beta chains follows, all from one sample in a study of identical twins. From the 5' RACE reads, TCRdb called clonotypes with MiXCR, one entry per CDR3 protein. The sample contains about 690,000 distinct CDR3 sequences, 5.5% to 7.5% of which appear only once. The sample consisted of naive T cells sorted from blood. The source is a man younger than 30 in good health. Both conserved end residues are part of each CDR3. A D gene is named only where the DNA matches it firmly. The size field is filled for only some rows; it gives once, few, many or a size class.

D	V	J	size	DNA	CDR3
NA	TRBV20-1	TRBJ2-1	many	TGCAGTGCCCCTTCCGGGACTGTCTACAATGAGCAGTTCTTC	CSAPSGTVYNEQFF
TRBD1	TRBV2	TRBJ1-5	few	TGTGCCAGCAGTGGGACAGGGGGCGACCAGCCCCAGCATTTT	CASSGTGGDQPQHF
TRBD1	TRBV5-5	TRBJ1-3	few	TGTGCCAGCACCCGGACAGGGAAAGACACCATATATTTT	CASTRTGKDTIYF
TRBD1	TRBV12-3/TRBV12-4	TRBJ2-7	many	TGTGCCAGCAGTGTAGGGACAGGGGGCTTCTACGAGCAGTACTTC	CASSVGTGGFYEQYF
NA	TRBV27	TRBJ1-1	NA	TGTGCCAGCAGAGGCGGGGCCACTGAAGCTTTCTTT	CASRGGATEAFF
NA	TRBV5-1	TRBJ1-6	many	TGCGCCAGCAGCCCGGACACACCTCGGTCACCCCTCCACTTT	CASSPDTPRSPLHF
TRBD1	TRBV5-1	TRBJ2-2	few	TGCGCCAGCAGCTATGGACAGGTCGGGGAGCTGTTTTTT	CASSYGQVGELFF
NA	TRBV24-1	TRBJ2-3	many	TGTGCCACCAGTGATAGGGGTAGCGTCCCAGATACGCAGTATTTT	CATSDRGSVPDTQYF
NA	TRBV4-1	TRBJ2-1	many	TGCGCCAGCAGCCCGGACCCGGGCAATGAGCAGTTCTTC	CASSPDPGNEQFF
TRBD1	TRBV5-6	TRBJ2-1	many	TGTGCCAGCAGCTCGGCCAGGGGGATGGGTGAGCAGTTCTTC	CASSSARGMGEQFF
TRBD1	TRBV20-1	TRBJ1-2	few	TGCAGTGCAACGGACAGGGTAGCGGGTGGCTACACCTTC	CSATDRVAGGYTF
NA	TRBV5-1	TRBJ2-1	NA	TGCGCCAGCAGCCCATGGGGCGTGAGTAGCTCCTACAATGAGCAGTTCTTC	CASSPWGVSSSYNEQFF
TRBD1	TRBV2	TRBJ2-2	few	TGTGCCACCATGGACAGGGGTTTGGCCGGGGAGCTGTTTTTT	CATMDRGLAGELFF
TRBD1	TRBV7-3	TRBJ2-2	NA	TGTGCCAGCAGCTTACAGGGGGCTGACGGGGAGCTGTTTTTT	CASSLQGADGELFF
TRBD1	TRBV28	TRBJ1-2	few	TGTGCCAGCAGTCCTTGGACAGGGAATAACTATGGCTACACCTTC	CASSPWTGNNYGYTF
TRBD1	TRBV28	TRBJ1-1	NA	TGTGCCAGCAGTTCAGGGGGCGGGCGGGTCACTGAAGCTTTCTTT	CASSSGGGRVTEAFF
TRBD1	TRBV12-3/TRBV12-4	TRBJ2-7	many	TGTGCCAGCAGTTTATTAGGACAGGGATCCTACGAGCAGTACTTC	CASSLLGQGSYEQYF
NA	TRBV18	TRBJ1-1	NA	TGTGCCAGCTCACCATTGGAGGGGATCAACACTGAAGCTTTCTTT	CASSPLEGINTEAFF
TRBD2	TRBV5-1	TRBJ2-5	few	TGCGCCAGCAGCTTGGTCCTAGCGGGAGGGTTGGAGACCCAGTACTTC	CASSLVLAGGLETQYF
TRBD2	TRBV6-1	TRBJ2-1	NA	TGTGCCAGCAGTACCACTAGCGGGAGTTTGCAGTTCTTC	CASSTTSGSLQFF
TRBD2	TRBV20-1	TRBJ2-3	many	TGCAGTGCTAGAAGCCGGGAGGGGGGAGATACGCAGTATTTT	CSARSREGGDTQYF
NA	TRBV29-1	TRBJ1-1	few	TGCAGCGTTGAATTGTGGGCCACTGAAGCTTTCTTT	CSVELWATEAFF
TRBD2	TRBV7-9	TRBJ2-2	NA	TGTGCCAGCAGCCACGGGACTAGCAGAAACACCGGGGAGCTGTTTTTT	CASSHGTSRNTGELFF
NA	TRBV4-1	TRBJ1-2	many	TGCGCCAGCAGCCAAGATCCCGGGACGGGGGGCTACACCTTC	CASSQDPGTGGYTF